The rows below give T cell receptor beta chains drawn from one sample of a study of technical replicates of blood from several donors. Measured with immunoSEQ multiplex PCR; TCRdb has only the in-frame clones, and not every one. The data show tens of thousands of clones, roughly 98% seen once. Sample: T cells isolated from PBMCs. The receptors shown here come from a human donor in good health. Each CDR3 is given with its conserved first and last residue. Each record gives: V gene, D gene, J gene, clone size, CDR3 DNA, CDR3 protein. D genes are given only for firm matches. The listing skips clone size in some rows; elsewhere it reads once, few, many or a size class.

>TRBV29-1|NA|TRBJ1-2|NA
TGCAGCGGTGTGGGGCAGTTCTATGGCTACACCTTC
CSGVGQFYGYTF
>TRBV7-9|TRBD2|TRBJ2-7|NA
TGTGCCAGCATCGAGACGGGGGGAACCTCCTACGAGCAGTACTTC
CASIETGGTSYEQYF
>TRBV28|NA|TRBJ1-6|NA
TGTGCCAGCAGTTTATACCGGGAGAGTAATTCACCCCTCCACTTT
CASSLYRESNSPLHF
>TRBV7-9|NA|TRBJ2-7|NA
TGTGCCAGCAGCCCGAGGACAGTCTACTCCTACGAGCAGTACTTC
CASSPRTVYSYEQYF
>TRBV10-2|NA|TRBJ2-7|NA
TGCGCCAGCAGTGCCGACACGTCCTACGAGCAGTACTTC
CASSADTSYEQYF
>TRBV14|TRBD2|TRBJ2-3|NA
TGTGCCAGCAGCCCAACTAGCGGTGCCACAGATACGCAGTATTTT
CASSPTSGATDTQYF
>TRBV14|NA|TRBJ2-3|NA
TGTGCCAGCAGCCTCCTCTTCTTTGCGGGCTCTAGCACAGATACGCAGTATTTT
CASSLLFFAGSSTDTQYF
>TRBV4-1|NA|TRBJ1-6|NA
TGCGCCAGCACCTTGGGGCAGTTGAGCTCACCCCTCCACTTT
CASTLGQLSSPLHF
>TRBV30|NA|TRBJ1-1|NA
TGTGCCTGGAGTCCCCTTAGGGAGGGGGAAGCTTTCTTT
CAWSPLREGEAFF
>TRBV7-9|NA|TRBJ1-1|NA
TGTGCCAGCAGGGGTCAGGGTCCTGAAGCTTTCTTT
CASRGQGPEAFF
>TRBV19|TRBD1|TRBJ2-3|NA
TGTGCCAGTAGTACCGACAGGGAATCAGATACGCAGTATTTT
CASSTDRESDTQYF
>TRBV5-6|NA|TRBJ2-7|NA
TGTGCCAGCAGCTTGTTCGGACTAACCTACGAGCAGTACTTC
CASSLFGLTYEQYF
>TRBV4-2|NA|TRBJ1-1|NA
TGTGCCAGCAGCCAAGTGTGGGCAGGGGAAGTGACTGAAGCTTTCTTT
CASSQVWAGEVTEAFF
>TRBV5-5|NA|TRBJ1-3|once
TGTGCCAGCAGCTTGGCGAGGGTAGGAAACACCATATATTTT
CASSLARVGNTIYF
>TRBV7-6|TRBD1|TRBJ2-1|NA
TGTGCCAGCAGCTCGGGGACAGGACGTACCAACAATGAGCAGTTCTTC
CASSSGTGRTNNEQFF
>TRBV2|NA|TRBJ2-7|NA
TGTGCCAGCAACTCCGGGACACCCTCCTACGAGCAGTACTTC
CASNSGTPSYEQYF
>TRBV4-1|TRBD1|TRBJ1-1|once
TGCGCCAGCAGCCAGACGGGACAGGGGCCTGAAGCTTTCTTT
CASSQTGQGPEAFF
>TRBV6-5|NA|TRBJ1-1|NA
TGTGCCAGCAGCTCCCCCCGGGAGAACACTGAAGCTTTCTTT
CASSSPRENTEAFF
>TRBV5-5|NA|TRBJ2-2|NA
TGTGCCAGCAGCTTGGCCTTGAGCACCGGGGAGCTGTTTTTT
CASSLALSTGELFF
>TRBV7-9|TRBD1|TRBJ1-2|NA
TGTGCCAGCAGCTTAGCGGGACAGGAGTCCTATGGCTACACCTTC
CASSLAGQESYGYTF
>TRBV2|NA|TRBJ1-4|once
TGTGCCAGCGGGAGGGGGGAACCGTTTTTT
CASGRGEPFF
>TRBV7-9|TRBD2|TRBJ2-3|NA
TGTGCCAGCAGCACGACGACTAGCGGGGACTTAGATACGCAGTATTTT
CASSTTTSGDLDTQYF
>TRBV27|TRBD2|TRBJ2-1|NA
TGCGTGACTAGCGGGACCAATGAGCAGTTCTTC
CVTSGTNEQFF
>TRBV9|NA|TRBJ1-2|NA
TGTGCCAGCAGCGGGTCAGGTGTGACAGAGAATGGCTACACCTTC
CASSGSGVTENGYTF
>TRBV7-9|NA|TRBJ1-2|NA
TGTGCCAGCATGCAGCGCCCAAGCTATGGCTACACCTTC
CASMQRPSYGYTF
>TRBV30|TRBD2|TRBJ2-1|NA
TGTGCCTGGAGTTGGGGGACTAGTGGGGACAATGAGCAGTTCTTC
CAWSWGTSGDNEQFF
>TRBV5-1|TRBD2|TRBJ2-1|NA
TGCGCCAGCAGCGCCGCTCCGGGACTAGCGGGAAATGAGCAGTTCTTC
CASSAAPGLAGNEQFF
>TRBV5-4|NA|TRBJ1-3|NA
TGTGCCAGCAGCTTGGAACGCCAGCGTTCTGGAAACACCATATATTTT
CASSLERQRSGNTIYF
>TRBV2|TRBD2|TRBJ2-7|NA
TGTGCCAGCAGTGAGGGGTCGCGGGGGGGCAGGTACGAGCAGTACTTC
CASSEGSRGGRYEQYF
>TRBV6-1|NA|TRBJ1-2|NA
TGTGCCAGCAGTAGAACGGGATTGGCTAACTATGGCTACACCTTC
CASSRTGLANYGYTF
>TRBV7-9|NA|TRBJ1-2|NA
TGTGCCAGCAGCTTCGGGTTGAGCTATGGCTACACCTTC
CASSFGLSYGYTF
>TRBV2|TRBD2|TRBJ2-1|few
TGTGCCAGCAGGCCCCTAGCGGGGGGAGACAATGAGCAGTTCTTC
CASRPLAGGDNEQFF
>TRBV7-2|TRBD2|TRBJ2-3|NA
TGTGCCAGCAGCTTACCTAGCGGGGGAGGTACGCAGTATTTT
CASSLPSGGGTQYF
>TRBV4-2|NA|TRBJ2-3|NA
TGTGCCAGCAGCCAACCTTCAGGCAGGGGTGTTTCAGATACGCAGTATTTT
CASSQPSGRGVSDTQYF
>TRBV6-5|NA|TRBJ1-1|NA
TGTGCCAGCAGTTACGACTATACCACTGAGAACACTGAAGCTTTCTTT
CASSYDYTTENTEAFF
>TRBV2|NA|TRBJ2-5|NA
TGTGCCAGCAGCGCAAGCGGGCTGTACCAAGAGACCCAGTACTTC
CASSASGLYQETQYF
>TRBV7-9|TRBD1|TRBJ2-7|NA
TGTGCCAGCAGCTCCCGCCCGCGACAGGGAGTAGTCCACGAGCAGTACTTC
CASSSRPRQGVVHEQYF
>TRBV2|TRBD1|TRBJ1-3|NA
TGTGCCAGCAGAGTTGACAGGGGTGGAAACACCATATATTTT
CASRVDRGGNTIYF
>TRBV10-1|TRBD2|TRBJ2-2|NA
TGCGCCAGCAGTAGGAGCGGGGGCACCGGGGAGCTGTTTTTT
CASSRSGGTGELFF
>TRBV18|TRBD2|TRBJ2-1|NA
TGTGCCAGCTCACCACCTTCTGGCGGGAGCCATGAGCAGTTCTTC
CASSPPSGGSHEQFF
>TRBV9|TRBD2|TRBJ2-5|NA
TGTGCCAGCAGCGTAGGGCGCGGGAGCATACAAGAGACCCAGTACTTC
CASSVGRGSIQETQYF
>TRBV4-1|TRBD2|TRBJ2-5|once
TGCGCCAGCAGCCAAGTTGGACTAGCGGGACAGGAGACCCAGTACTTC
CASSQVGLAGQETQYF
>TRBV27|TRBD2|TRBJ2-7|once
TGTGCCAGCTCTAGCGGGAGCTACGAGCAGTACTTC
CASSSGSYEQYF
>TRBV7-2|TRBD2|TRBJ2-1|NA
TGTGCCAGCAGCCCTGCTAGCGGGAGGGCCTTCTTCGGGAATGAGCAGTTCTTC
CASSPASGRAFFGNEQFF
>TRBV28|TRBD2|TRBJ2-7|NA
TGTGCCAGCAGTTTCTCTGGCGGGAGGGCCGGGTACGAGCAGTACTTC
CASSFSGGRAGYEQYF
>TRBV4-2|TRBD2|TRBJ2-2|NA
TGTGCCAGCAGGGCAAGCGGGAGTGGGACCGGGGAGCTGTTTTTT
CASRASGSGTGELFF
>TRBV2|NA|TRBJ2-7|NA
TGTGCCAGCAGTCAACCGGACGGAGGATGGCCCTCTACCTACGAGCAGTACTTC
CASSQPDGGWPSTYEQYF
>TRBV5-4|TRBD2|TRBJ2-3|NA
TGTGCCAGCAGGACTAGCTCACGGGGGACGCAGTATTTT
CASRTSSRGTQYF
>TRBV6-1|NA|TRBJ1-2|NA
TGTGCCAGCAGCCTCGGCTGGAGTGTTAACTATGGCTACACCTTC
CASSLGWSVNYGYTF
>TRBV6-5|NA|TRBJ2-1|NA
TGTGCCAGCAGTCCTCGTCAACTATACAATGAGCAGTTCTTC
CASSPRQLYNEQFF
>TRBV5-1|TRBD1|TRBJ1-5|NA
TGCGCCAGCAGCGCAGGGACAGGGAGCAATCAGCCCCAGCATTTT
CASSAGTGSNQPQHF
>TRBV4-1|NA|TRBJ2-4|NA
TGCGCCAGCAGCCAGCCTCGACAGCCCGAGGACAAAAACATTCAGTACTTC
CASSQPRQPEDKNIQYF
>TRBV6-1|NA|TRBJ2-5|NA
TGTGCCAGCAACCGAGTAGCGGAGAGCCAAGAGACCCAGTACTTC
CASNRVAESQETQYF
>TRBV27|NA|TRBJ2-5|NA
TGTGCCAGCAGTTTCAGAGAGACCCAGTACTTC
CASSFRETQYF